The TCR beta chain under discussion was sequenced for a study of T-cell memory formation after mild COVID-19. TCRdb independently ran MiXCR on the 5' RACE reads; one entry per CDR3 protein. The top ten hold around 3.3% of the sample, which has around 200,000 distinct CDR3 sequences, about 10% seen once. This clonotype was counted a few times. The clonotype originates from a man aged 18 to 29 who had mild COVID-19 (a few samples of this study predate the infection). Cell type and time point are not known. What was sequenced was PBMCs or a T cell subset sorted from them (not recorded which).

The CDR3 DNA reads as TGCAGTGCTAGACGACTAGCCTACGAGCAGTACGTC. It specifies CSARRLAYEQYV. The chain employs TRBV20-1 and TRBJ2-7; possibly TRBD2 for D (6 bases). Germline values: CDR1 DFQATT, CDR2 SNEGSKA (reference sequence). The CDR3 contains 12 residues. The ends were cut back, 2 bases at V and 2 bases at J, with 7 bases in the middle.